The clone carrying this T cell receptor beta chain was seen repeatedly, ten times or more. The germline gives CDR1 SGHRS, CDR2 YFSETQ. V was clipped by 6 bases and J by 0 bases, with 6 bases between them. The CDR3 extends over 13 amino acids. Uncontrolled infection, other autoimmune disease, pregnancy or lactation disqualified patients from enrolment. This entry comes from a study of T cells in Graves' hyperthyroidism and ophthalmopathy. Researchers amplified the TCR beta CDR3 regions from RNA transcripts. The HTBI primer set drove a first-round RT-PCR of the TCR CDR3. TCRdb re-analysed the multiplex PCR reads in MiXCR, keeping a single row per CDR3 protein. Among about half a million distinct CDR3 sequences listed, approximately 25% were seen once.

Specimen: blood. The TCR originated in a woman aged 25 to 39 with Graves' ophthalmopathy. V gene TRBV5-1 combines with J gene TRBJ2-2; no firm D call. The DNA of the CDR3 is TGCGCCAGCATTGGTCCGAACACCGGGGAGCTGTTTTTT. As protein: CASIGPNTGELFF.